The clone carrying this TCR beta chain was seen only a few times. The data derive from a study of T cells in Graves' hyperthyroidism and ophthalmopathy. V gave up 3 bases and J gave up 4 bases, with 15 bases separating them. The CDR3 totals 15 residues. Germline V gene lookup returns CDR1 KGHSH and CDR2 LQKENI. Uncontrolled infection, other autoimmune disease, pregnancy or lactation excluded patients. Amplification targeted TCR beta CDR3 regions from RNA transcripts. HTBI primers drove first-round RT-PCR of the TCR CDR3. TCRdb reanalysed the multiplex PCR reads using MiXCR and keeps one entry per CDR3 protein. The table shows 410,000 or so distinct CDR3 sequences, with around 15% occurring only once.

What was sequenced was blood. The receptor's source is a man aged 18 to 35 with Graves' ophthalmopathy. The rearrangement joins TRBV18 to TRBJ2-5; a possible D gene is TRBD2 (6 bases). CDR3 coding DNA: TGTGCCAGCTCACCTTGGGACTCCGAGGGAGAGACCCAGTACTTC. Protein sequence: CASSPWDSEGETQYF.